This T cell receptor beta chain derives from a study of cytomegalovirus exposure and HLA in healthy donors (dated by TCRdb to the late 2010s). General notes on the study: An earlier analysis of around 600 of the donors reported 250 to 300 Gb of sequence data and 100 million to 140 million unique TCR beta sequences from 190 million or so T cells. An early release covering more than 500 HLA-typed donors comprised about 310 gigabases of sequencing data and around 80 million unique TCR sequences. The genetic ancestry cluster associated with self-reported Caucasian donors included 65% to 90% of the approximately 410 genotyped donors. The aim of the study was to test whether cataloging public T cell receptors could identify signatures of past pathogen exposure. Using immunosequencing, the study profiled T cell repertoires from about 620 subjects and related those repertoires to cytomegalovirus serostatus. Besides the first cohort of about 730 subjects, a separate validation cohort made up of over 100 different subjects was used. To predict cytomegalovirus infection status, the study brought together high-throughput TCR immunosequencing, statistical association of individual TCRs with disease status, and machine learning. To study patterns of TCR occurrence, a later analysis re-analyzed previously published TCR beta repertoires from around 660 donors and added high-resolution HLA genotyping. Rather than using new phenotypic data, the later analysis identified candidate immune exposures from TCR beta sequences and from how often those sequences occurred across donors. An earlier analysis of some 600 of the donors applied high-throughput TCR beta sequencing to assess whether each TCR beta V gene segment acted as functional or pseudogenic. Donor age, sex, ethnicity and CMV serostatus were compiled together with the repertoire data. Genome-wide SNP genotypes for about 65% of the roughly 670 donors were used in a later genetic analysis, which treated that subset as a discovery cohort. Every repertoire in the discovery cohort had been generated on one and the same sequencing platform. HLA typing included class I and class II loci at four-digit resolution. Typing coverage varied by locus: roughly 620-630 donors for A, B, C, DRB1 and DQB1; approximately 500 for DQA1; nearly 610 for DPA1; approximately 490 for DPB1. A few DR-DQ haplotypes were treated as single units for association and clustering because of strong linkage in the cohort. Across some 400 genotyped donors of the cohort, an average of about 250,000 unique TCR beta nucleotide sequences per donor were sequenced, and roughly 18% of those sequences were non-productive. Study-wide conclusions, independent of this receptor: Sequencing depth was assumed to be roughly uniform across donors in the presence/absence analyses, though that assumption may not hold. In a later analysis, 15,000 to 20,000 TCR beta sequences were associated with specific HLA alleles at a false discovery rate of 0.05. In an earlier analysis of roughly 560 of the donors, most TCR beta V segments were observed in productive rearrangements about 87% or about 30% of the time, broadly matching IMGT annotations. In a later genetic analysis, fewer N-insertions in productive TCRs were reported among donors in an Asian-associated ancestry cluster than the approximately 670-donor mean. V-gene and J-gene trimming of TCR beta chains was associated with a missense DCLRE1C variant in a later genetic analysis, and the association was replicated in an independent cohort. In vitro tests confirmed that a few of the cytomegalovirus-associated TCR beta chains recognize cytomegalovirus antigens. In a later analysis, most CMV-associated TCR beta chains were found to appear HLA-restricted, with HLA associations seemingly driven largely by CMV exposure. It was suggested by the authors that the approach could potentially be generalized to other disease states and immunological phenotypes. Several of the top co-occurrence clusters appeared to be linked to parvovirus B19, influenza, CMV and Epstein-Barr virus, according to a later analysis. Across donors, most TCR sequences were observed very rarely, whereas some public TCRs were present in many individuals. Because HLA typing was unavailable for some donors at each locus, only the typed subset was used in association tests. A group of highly shared sequence variants was considered likely to be a technical artifact of the sequencing pipeline. The 87-base-pair reads could not distinguish some IMGT-functional V segments, including TRBV6-2 and TRBV6-3, so those segments were excluded. A later analysis found that HLA-associated TCR beta chains were more clonally expanded and had lower generation probabilities than equally common non-associated chains. Linkage disequilibrium might explain the correlated functional status among segregating V segments, but an unknown experimental factor could not be ruled out. A total of about 180 TCR beta chains were listed by the study as associated with cytomegalovirus. CMV serostatus was the only immune exposure information available for the cohort. This cohort had only TCR beta chains sequenced, and the lack of alpha or paired-chain data limited which features could be detected. The classifier was reported to diagnose cytomegalovirus status with high specificity and sensitivity in both the original and validation cohorts. Some 16 rarely observed V segments, including chromosome 9 orphons, were excluded from the earlier analysis of approximately 500 of the donors because counts were too low. When HLA alleles, especially DR and DQ, strongly co-occurred, attributing TCR associations to individual alleles was difficult. In a later analysis, TCR association rates were found to vary across HLA loci, with the most associated TCRs seen for DRB1 alleles and the fewest for HLA-C alleles. A further reported finding was that TCR beta sequences accurately predicted the HLA-A and HLA-B alleles for most subjects in the first cohort.

The library was generated by the immunoSEQ multiplex PCR assay. A mixture of 60 forward primers for TCR Vbeta segments and 13 reverse primers for TCR Jbeta segments was used in the multiplex PCR. The CDR3 region of rearranged TCR beta genes was amplified from genomic DNA with a multiplex PCR assay. The amplified TCR beta libraries were sequenced on the Illumina HiSeq System as 87-base-pair reads. Per the source publication's procedure: A later analysis counted approximately 84 million unique TCR beta chains across the 640 or so repertoires, and roughly 11 million of these chains were shared by at least two donors. A nearest-neighbor algorithm error-corrected the raw reads and collapsed the reads into unique sequences, merging closely related sequences to remove PCR and sequencing errors. To assign V, D and J gene segments, CDR3 sequences were aligned to IMGT reference sequences. For a sequence to be retained, a match of at least six nucleotides was required to both a V gene segment and a J gene segment. Rearrangements were called productive when the CDR3 lacked stop codons and stayed in frame with V and J; all others were non-productive. CDR3 was defined by IMGT convention, running from the second conserved V-encoded cysteine to the conserved J-encoded phenylalanine. The earlier analysis of 450 to 750 of the donors excluded any sequence lacking an unambiguous match to a single V gene segment. An earlier analysis of fewer than 650 of the donors classified V segments as functional when productive rearrangements were above 56.7% and as segregating when the standard deviation between donors was above 5%. A statistical classification framework was built to diagnose cytomegalovirus status from the catalog of TCR beta chain sequences. V and J gene assignment, in a later analysis, came from comparing TCR nucleotide sequences with IMGT/GENE-DB human TR gene sequences. The TCRdist pipeline was used in a later analysis to assign CDR3 sequences and most-parsimonious VDJ recombination scenarios. A later analysis defined each TCR beta chain by its CDR3 amino acid sequence plus V-gene family, and excluded reads lacking a unique V-gene family. A later analysis removed over 500 highly shared, low-generation-probability nucleotide sequences to deal with suspected cross-contamination and a sequencing artifact. In a later analysis, a clonal expansion index for each public chain was calculated from normalized within-repertoire ranks of inferred template counts. A later analysis computed generation probabilities with a VDJ recombination model fitted to out-of-frame rearrangements, and checked the results against IGoR. In a later analysis, TCR-TCR, TCR-HLA and TCR-CMV co-occurrence was scored with hypergeometric tests, and a repertoire-size bias correction was applied to TCR pairs. To estimate false discovery rates, a later analysis permuted the HLA or CMV assignments 20 times. In a later analysis, co-occurring TCRs were grouped using DBSCAN, and TCRdist sequence similarity was added for clustering within HLA-allele-positive subsets. Repertoires with fewer than 30,000 or more than 120,000 public chains were left out of co-occurrence clustering, as were a handful of repertoires with anomalous nucleotide sharing. TCRdb stores this immuneACCESS table with in-frame sequences only. Part of the clones is absent; in the studies checked, under half of the shortfall reflects unresolved V genes, and no reason is known for the rest. V and J calls and clone size are as listed in that table; D and trimming were resolved from the DNA. This sample gives about 82,000 clones in total; roughly 80% of them show up just once. The top ten constitute 2.5% to 4% of the sample.

The CDR3 starts with the cysteine, ends with the phenylalanine, and has 14 residues. Only the CDR3 DNA stays, 42 bases, in frame from base 1. As encoded in the germline V gene, CDR1 is SGDLS while CDR2 is YYNGEE. The V and J ends are trimmed by 0 bases and 4 bases, leaving 10 bases between them. About this clone itself: Its antigen is unknown. No clone much larger than this one lies a single base away; base qualities are absent.

The cohort consisted of 670 or so healthy bone marrow donors. Cohort members were all nominally healthy when sampled, although unrecorded immune exposures were likely present. The donor was CMV seronegative and was included in the group of a few hundred seronegative cohort members. A peripheral blood sample was provided by each donor, and peripheral blood mononuclear cells were used for TCR beta sequencing. The Qiagen DNeasy Blood Extraction Kit was used to extract genomic DNA from the blood cell samples. The V gene is TRBV9 and the J gene is TRBJ1-1; the D gene cannot be resolved reliably. The specimen was PBMCs. The receptor comes from a man aged 45-65 years in good health and CMV-seronegative. The DNA is TGTGCCAGCAGCGTAGTGAGGGCCGGCACTGAAGCTTTCTTT. This encodes CASSVVRAGTEAFF.